These 24 T cell receptor beta chains were all obtained from the same sample, sequenced in a study of cytomegalovirus exposure and HLA in healthy donors. Vbeta (60) and Jbeta (13) primers were used in the PCR. Sequencing used immunoSEQ multiplex PCR; TCRdb keeps in-frame clones, though not all of them. The sample lists roughly 150,000 clones, roughly 83% occurring once. Input material: PBMCs. The receptor set was obtained from a woman aged 18-30 years in good health and CMV-seronegative.

This clone was found once. V and J are TRBV27 and TRBJ2-1; D is uncertain. The germline gives CDR1 MNHEY, CDR2 SMNVEV (reference sequence). This CDR3 comprises 14 residues. The ends were cut back, 1 base at V and 9 bases at J, with 13 bases in the middle. The DNA for the CDR3 is TGTGCCAGCAGTTTATGCCTTAATACGGGTGAGCAGTTCTTC. As protein: CASSLCLNTGEQFF.

The chain links TRBV7-9 to TRBJ1-2; 7 bases are a match to TRBD1. The CDR3 is made up of 15 amino acids. Germline V lookup: CDR1 SEHNR, CDR2 FQNEAQ (reference sequence). V trimming: 1 base; J trimming: 8 bases; junction bases outside the gene matches: 10. CDR3 residues: CASSLGTGFYVGYTF. CDR3 nucleotide sequence: TGTGCCAGCAGCTTAGGGACAGGCTTTTATGTAGGCTACACCTTC.

The chain recombines TRBV15 with TRBJ2-5; D ambiguous. CDR3 size: 15 residues. V was shortened by 0 bases and J by 3 bases, with 11 bases between the two germline ends. Germline CDR1 reads LNHNV; CDR2 reads YYDKDF (reference sequence). The CDR3 is CATSRDRPSEETQYF. The CDR3 DNA follows: TGTGCCACCAGCAGAGATCGGCCCAGCGAAGAGACCCAGTACTTC.

The chain carries TRBV7-8 and TRBJ2-1; 11 nucleotides align to TRBD2. CDR3 length equals 15 residues. The ends lost 5 bases at V and 9 bases at J; junction bases unmatched: 9. Germline lookup yields CDR1 SGHVS and CDR2 FQNEAQ. CDR3 nucleotide sequence: TGTGCCAGCAGCCCCTGGGTAGCGGGGGGGGGTGAGCAGTTCTTC. Its translation is CASSPWVAGGGEQFF.

The rearrangement uses TRBV6-6 and TRBJ1-1, with D possibly TRBD1 on 6 matching bases. The V gene's germline CDR1 is MNHNY and CDR2 SVGAGI (reference sequence). The V gene lost 2 bases and the J gene lost 7 bases, with 17 bases spanning the gap. The CDR3 has 15 residues. CDR3 in amino acids: CASSYPRGGRIEAFF. The CDR3 nucleotides read TGTGCCAGCAGTTACCCGAGGGGGGGTAGGATTGAAGCTTTCTTT.

The chain combines TRBV14 with TRBJ1-1; D gene uncertain. The CDR3 runs 15 residues. Deletions cut 1 base from V and 3 bases from J, with 12 bases between. The germline V gene encodes CDR1 SGHDN and CDR2 FVKESK. CDR3 DNA sequence: TGTGCCAGCAGCCAAGTGACCGGGATGTACACTGAAGCTTTCTTT. It codes for CASSQVTGMYTEAFF.

The chain joins TRBV9 to TRBJ2-1; TRBD2 is a possible D gene (6 bases). Germline-derived CDR1 and CDR2 are SGDLS and YYNGEE. V dropped 3 bases and J dropped 12 bases, with 16 bases sitting between them. The CDR3 extends over 13 amino acids. The CDR3 DNA sequence: TGTGCCAGCAGCGAAGTGACGGGGGACGTGCAGTTCTTC. It is translated as CASSEVTGDVQFF. Full variable domain (rest looked up from reference TRBV9 and TRBJ2-1): DSGVTQTPKHLITATGQRVTLRCSPRSGDLSVYWYQQSLDQGLQFLIQYYNGEERAKGNILERFSAQQFPDLHSELNLSSLELGDSALYFCASSEVTGDVQFFGPGTRLTVL.

This clone was picked up one time. The genes are TRBV30 and TRBJ1-1; 8 bases are shared with TRBD1. The CDR3 covers 15 residues. In germline, CDR1 is GTSNPN, CDR2 SVGIG (reference sequence). V lost 2 bases to trimming and J lost 10 bases; unmatched junction nucleotides: 15. CDR3 protein: CAWSPRQGSLGGAFF. The CDR3 region has the DNA TGTGCCTGGAGTCCGAGACAGGGGAGTTTAGGGGGAGCTTTCTTT. The whole variable domain, filled in from reference TRBV30 and TRBJ1-1, reads SQTIHQWPATLVQPVGSPLSLECTVEGTSNPNLYWYRQAAGRGLQLLFYSVGIGQISSEVPQNLSASRPQDRQFILSSKKLLLSDSGFYLCAWSPRQGSLGGAFFGQGTRLTVV.

The V call is TRBV9, the J call TRBJ1-4; D remains ambiguous. The germline V gene has CDR1 SGDLS and CDR2 YYNGEE. The CDR3 totals 15 residues. V lost 0 bases and J 4 bases, leaving 10 bases between the germline ends. CDR3 protein: CASSVGVRFNEKLFF. The DNA of the CDR3 is TGTGCCAGCAGCGTAGGAGTCAGGTTTAATGAAAAACTGTTTTTT.

This clone was found once. V gene TRBV30 combines with J gene TRBJ1-5, with a possible D match to TRBD1 (5 bases). The ends were cut back, 0 bases at V and 7 bases at J, with 13 bases in the middle. Germline V gene lookup returns CDR1 GTSNPN and CDR2 SVGIG (reference sequence). CDR3 length: 14 residues. The CDR3 region is CAWSVRQGGQPQHF. As DNA, the CDR3 is TGTGCCTGGAGTGTACGTCAGGGAGGGCAGCCCCAGCATTTT.

The chain has TRBV4-2 and TRBJ1-2, with TRBD1 matching 7 bases. CDR3 length: 13 residues. Germline assignment: CDR1 LGHNA and CDR2 YNFKEQ. The ends lost 3 bases at V and 6 bases at J; junction bases unmatched: 4. The CDR3 loop is CASSQGDSNGYTF. Written as DNA, the CDR3 is TGTGCCAGCAGCCAGGGGGACAGTAATGGCTACACCTTC.

V gene TRBV19 combines with J gene TRBJ1-1; TRBD1 agrees at 8 bases. With 6 bases clipped from V and 1 base from J, the junction kept 4 bases outside the gene matches. CDR3 size: 14 residues. CDR1 LNHDA and CDR2 SQIVND come from the germline V gene (reference sequence). The CDR3, as DNA: TGTGCCAGTAGCCGACAGGGGAGGAACACTGAAGCTTTCTTT. Amino acids: CASSRQGRNTEAFF.

The chain links TRBV4-1 to TRBJ1-5; a weak D match, TRBD1 (6 bases). CDR1 is MGHRA and CDR2 is YSYEKL in the germline V gene. The CDR3 sequence is 15 residues long. The germline V and J ends were trimmed by 3 bases and 3 bases, with 12 bases remaining between them. Here the CDR3 reads CASSQGGRINQPQHF. The DNA of the CDR3 is TGCGCCAGCAGCCAGGGGGGGCGGATCAATCAGCCCCAGCATTTT.

This sequence joins TRBV7-9 and TRBJ1-1; D ambiguous. The V end was cut by 8 bases, the J end by 3 bases, with 19 bases between. CDR1 is SEHNR, CDR2 FQNEAQ, per germline (reference sequence). The CDR3 is 15 residues long. CDR3 coding DNA: TGTGCCAGCCACAATACGGCGGGTTCATACACTGAAGCTTTCTTT. The encoded protein is CASHNTAGSYTEAFF.

The gene calls are TRBV7-2 and TRBJ2-5, with no clear D. The J call may be incorrect, as the DNA end agrees better with TRBJ2-7. The germline V gene encodes CDR1 SGHTA and CDR2 FQGNSA. The CDR3 is made up of 13 amino acids. The CDR3 is CASSLPHLHEQYF. The CDR3 DNA reads TGTGCCAGCAGCCTCCCCCATCTGCACGAGCAGTACTTC.

The chain links TRBV19 to TRBJ2-3; 8 bases are shared with TRBD2. The trim removed 6 bases at V and 3 bases at J, leaving 8 bases unmatched. Germline lookup yields CDR1 LNHDA and CDR2 SQIVND (reference sequence). This CDR3 is 15 amino acids long. The DNA for the CDR3 is TGTGCCAGTAGCCCGGGGGGGAAATATACAGATACGCAGTATTTT. The encoded protein is CASSPGGKYTDTQYF.

The chain employs TRBV30 and TRBJ1-1; a possible D gene is TRBD1 (5 bases). From germline, CDR1 is GTSNPN and CDR2 SVGIG (reference sequence). V was clipped by 0 bases and J by 7 bases, with 15 bases between them. This CDR3 comprises 14 residues. CDR3 protein: CAWSVAPDIGEAFF. Here the CDR3 DNA reads TGTGCCTGGAGTGTTGCGCCGGACATAGGTGAAGCTTTCTTT.

This rearrangement joins TRBV5-4 to TRBJ2-7; weak D call: TRBD2 (5 bases). This CDR3 has 15 residues. Trimming removed 0 bases at V and 2 bases at J, with 12 bases between. Germline CDR1 SGHNT, CDR2 YYREEE (reference sequence). CDR3 sequence: CASSLGSSQPYEQYF. DNA for the CDR3: TGTGCCAGCAGCTTGGGATCTAGCCAGCCCTACGAGCAGTACTTC. The whole variable domain, remainder taken from reference TRBV5-4 and TRBJ2-7, is ETGVTQSPTHLIKTRGQQVTLRCSSQSGHNTVSWYQQALGQGPQFIFQYYREEENGRGNFPPRFSGLQFPNYSSELNVNALELDDSALYLCASSLGSSQPYEQYFGPGTRLTVT.

The V call is TRBV5-8, the J call TRBJ1-3; D may be TRBD1 (6 bases). V shed 4 bases and J shed 7 bases, with 21 bases lying between them. The germline CDR1 and CDR2 sequences are SGHTS and YDEGEE. This CDR3 is 16 amino acids long. The CDR3 here is CASSEIQGFLGNTIYF. In nucleotides, the CDR3 is TGTGCCAGCAGCGAAATACAGGGTTTTCTGGGCAACACCATATATTTT. Together with reference TRBV5-8 and TRBJ1-3, the CDR3 gives the full variable domain: EAGVTQSPTHLIKTRGQQATLRCSPISGHTSVYWYQQALGLGLQFLLWYDEGEERNRGNFPPRFSGRQFPNYSSELNVNALELEDSALYLCASSEIQGFLGNTIYFGEGSWLTVV.

The gene calls are TRBV7-9 and TRBJ2-7; D is undetermined. Trimming took off 2 bases at V and 3 bases at J, with 5 bases between the two ends. Germline V gene data show CDR1 as SEHNR and CDR2 as FQNEAQ (reference sequence). CDR3 size: 12 residues. Written as DNA, the CDR3 is TGTGCCAGCAGCTTAAGACTCTACGAGCAGTACTTC. Translating gives CASSLRLYEQYF.

This clone was picked up a small number of times. CDR3 nucleotide sequence: TGCGCCAGCAGCAGCACTAGGAGCTCCTACAATGAGCAGTTCTTC. It is translated as CASSSTRSSYNEQFF. V is TRBV5-1 and J is TRBJ2-1; the D gene is possibly TRBD2 (5 bases). The CDR3 has 15 amino acids. Between the trimmed V and J ends, which lost 4 bases and 0 bases, there was a span of 11 bases. The V gene's germline CDR1 is SGHRS and CDR2 YFSETQ.

The gene calls are TRBV5-8 and TRBJ1-2, with a tentative D call TRBD1 (6 bases). The length of the CDR3 is 14 residues. Germline CDR1 reads SGHTS; CDR2 reads YDEGEE. V gave up 4 bases and J gave up 8 bases, with 18 bases separating them. In DNA, the CDR3 is TGTGCCAGCAGCATTCGCCGGGACAAAAAAGGCTACACCTTC. It codes for CASSIRRDKKGYTF. Full variable domain (outside the CDR3, taken from reference TRBV5-8 and TRBJ1-2): EAGVTQSPTHLIKTRGQQATLRCSPISGHTSVYWYQQALGLGLQFLLWYDEGEERNRGNFPPRFSGRQFPNYSSELNVNALELEDSALYLCASSIRRDKKGYTFGSGTRLTVV.

V and J are TRBV2 and TRBJ1-1, with TRBD1 identical over 10 bases. The CDR3 has 14 amino acids. From germline, CDR1 is SNHLY and CDR2 FYNNEI. V trimming: 6 bases; J trimming: 4 bases; junction bases outside the gene matches: 5. CDR3 nucleotides: TGTGCCAGCAGAGACAGGGGGCTGGGCACTGAAGCTTTCTTT. This gives the protein CASRDRGLGTEAFF.

The J gene is TRBJ1-2, the V gene TRBV13, with D maybe TRBD1 (6 bases). The CDR3 consists of 11 residues. V was shortened by 8 bases and J by 4 bases, with 8 bases between the two germline ends. Germline values: CDR1 PRHDT, CDR2 FYEKMQ (reference sequence). CDR3 amino acids: CASGGAYGYTF. Here the CDR3 DNA reads TGTGCCAGCGGGGGCGCCTATGGCTACACCTTC.